Following are 13 T cell receptor beta chains from one sample sequenced in a study of blood T cell repertoires in COVID-19. The data were produced by immunoSEQ multiplex PCR, yet TCRdb's version contains in-frame clones alone and is incomplete. The sample contains roughly 450,000 clones, roughly 87% of which appear only once. Sequencing was performed on PBMCs or T cells enriched from blood (not recorded which). Every receptor here comes from a man younger than 35 who had recovered from COVID-19.

This rearrangement joins TRBV9 to TRBJ2-1; D possibly corresponds to TRBD2 (5 bases). CDR3 length: 15 amino acids. The germline CDR1 and CDR2 sequences are SGDLS and YYNGEE. Trimming left V 0 bases short and J 1 base short, with 8 bases between. The DNA for the CDR3 is TGTGCCAGCAGCGTAGATGAGGGTTCCTACAATGAGCAGTTCTTC. Residues: CASSVDEGSYNEQFF. The full variable domain, in which reference TRBV9 and TRBJ2-1 provide the parts outside the CDR3, is DSGVTQTPKHLITATGQRVTLRCSPRSGDLSVYWYQQSLDQGLQFLIQYYNGEERAKGNILERFSAQQFPDLHSELNLSSLELGDSALYFCASSVDEGSYNEQFFGPGTRLTVL.

This chain joins TRBV27 and TRBJ2-7, with 9 bases fitting TRBD2. The CDR3 totals 17 residues. Germline V gene lookup returns CDR1 MNHEY and CDR2 SMNVEV (reference sequence). Germline trimming cut 9 bases from V and 2 bases from J; bases unmatched to any gene: 17. The CDR3 loop is CARLPTRAIAGAYEQYF. In DNA, the CDR3 is TGTGCCAGACTACCCACCCGAGCTATAGCGGGAGCCTACGAGCAGTACTTC.

This clone appeared a few times. This chain uses TRBV7-9 with TRBJ2-2; no clear D gene. The CDR3 runs to 13 residues. In germline, CDR1 is SEHNR, CDR2 FQNEAQ (reference sequence). Trimming removed 7 bases from V and 8 bases from J, with 14 bases in between. In DNA form, the CDR3 reads TGTGCCAGCAAATCCCCCTCTAGAGGGGAGCTGTTTTTT. This translates into CASKSPSRGELFF.

The sample holds a few counts of this clone. The rearrangement joins TRBV4-2 to TRBJ2-7; 7 nucleotides agree with TRBD2. Trimming at V came to 1 base and at J to 0 bases, leaving 0 bases not matched to a gene. The CDR3 totals 14 residues. CDR1 LGHNA and CDR2 YNFKEQ come from the germline V gene. In DNA form, the CDR3 reads TGTGCCAGCAGCCAAGGGACTAGCTCCTACGAGCAGTACTTC. Translation gives CASSQGTSSYEQYF.

The genes are TRBV5-4 and TRBJ2-5, with 7 nucleotides matching TRBD2. Germline lookup yields CDR1 SGHNT and CDR2 YYREEE (reference sequence). The CDR3 loop spans 15 amino acids. The V and J ends lost 2 bases and 4 bases, in that order; junction bases with no gene match: 8. CDR3 bases: TGTGCCAGCAGCTTAAGCCGCGGGAGTGGAGAGACCCAGTACTTC. Residues: CASSLSRGSGETQYF.

The chain is built from TRBV29-1 and TRBJ2-7; 8 bases are a match to TRBD1. Unmatched junction bases numbered 7, after V lost 6 bases and J lost 0 bases. The germline V gene encodes CDR1 SQVTM and CDR2 ANQGSEA. The CDR3 totals 14 residues. The chain's CDR3 is CSVGDRSSSYEQYF. The CDR3 bases are TGCAGCGTCGGGGACAGGTCATCCTCCTACGAGCAGTACTTC.

The V and J genes are TRBV5-4 and TRBJ1-1, with TRBD1 as a possible D gene (5 bases). V gave up 4 bases and J gave up 1 base, with 14 bases separating them. Germline V gene sequence: CDR1 SGHNT, CDR2 YYREEE (reference sequence). This CDR3 region has 15 residues. Written as DNA, the CDR3 is TGTGCCAGCAGCGAAGGAGGGACTGGGAACACTGAAGCTTTCTTT. Its translation is CASSEGGTGNTEAFF.

The rearrangement uses TRBV12-5 and TRBJ2-5; 9 bases map to TRBD1. The CDR3 runs to 14 residues. Germline lookup yields CDR1 LGHNT and CDR2 FRNRAP. Trimming took 3 bases from V and 2 from J; bases not matched to a gene: 1. The CDR3, as DNA: TGTGCTAGTGGTTTCGGACAGGGGCAAGAGACCCAGTACTTC. Its protein product is CASGFGQGQETQYF.

The rearrangement links TRBV27 to TRBJ1-5; D is undetermined. V lost 3 bases to trimming and J lost 6 bases, with 9 bases between them. The CDR3 contains 13 residues. Germline V gene data show CDR1 as MNHEY and CDR2 as SMNVEV (reference sequence). The CDR3 DNA follows: TGTGCCAGCAGTTTGAGGGAAGGTCAGCCCCAGCATTTT. Residues: CASSLREGQPQHF.

For this clone: Other DNA sequences in this specimen translate into the identical CDR3. The rearrangement links TRBV2 to TRBJ1-1, with D maybe TRBD1 (5 bases). The V and J ends lost 6 bases and 4 bases respectively, with 9 bases between them. From germline, CDR1 is SNHLY and CDR2 FYNNEI. The CDR3 contains 12 residues. In DNA, the CDR3 is TGTGCCAGCAGCCTCCAGGGCACTGAAGCTTTCTTT. Translating it yields CASSLQGTEAFF.

This chain uses TRBV5-8 with TRBJ1-2; D is ambiguous. V gave up 5 bases and J gave up 5 bases, with 19 bases separating them. CDR1 is SGHTS, CDR2 YDEGEE, per germline. The CDR3 sequence is 15 residues long. The CDR3 DNA sequence: TGTGCCAGCAGTCGTATCCTTTCTAGAGAATATGGCTACACCTTC. As protein: CASSRILSREYGYTF. Using reference TRBV5-8 and TRBJ1-2 for the parts outside the CDR3, the full variable domain is EAGVTQSPTHLIKTRGQQATLRCSPISGHTSVYWYQQALGLGLQFLLWYDEGEERNRGNFPPRFSGRQFPNYSSELNVNALELEDSALYLCASSRILSREYGYTFGSGTRLTVV.

The chain employs TRBV25-1 and TRBJ2-1; perhaps TRBD1 as D (6 bases). Germline CDR1 is MGHDK and CDR2 is SYGVNS. Trimming stripped 2 bases from V and 12 bases from J, with 11 bases between. The CDR3 is 12 amino acids. Here the CDR3 reads CASSEGTGSQFF. CDR3 DNA sequence: TGTGCCAGCAGTGAAGGTACAGGGTCGCAGTTCTTC.

The rearrangement joins TRBV6-4 to TRBJ2-2, with 9 bases identical to TRBD1. CDR3 length: 17 amino acids. V gave up 5 bases and J gave up 6 bases; unmatched junction bases: 13. Germline-derived CDR1 and CDR2 are MRHNA and SNTAGT. CDR3 sequence: CASSTGQGAFRAGELFF. The DNA of the CDR3 is TGTGCCAGCAGTACGGGACAGGGAGCGTTTCGCGCCGGGGAGCTGTTTTTT.